This T cell receptor beta chain was captured in a study of shared clonotypes between healthy human individuals. Extraction of genomic DNA in unsorted samples used about 81 million PBMCs. The CDR3 extends over 14 amino acids. Germline lookup yields CDR1 GTSNPN and CDR2 SVGIG (reference sequence). V lost 1 base and J 8 bases, leaving 17 bases between the germline ends. TCRdb's copy holds only in-frame clones and misses some; the assay was immunoSEQ multiplex PCR. The data contain about 490,000 clones, about three quarters of them seen just once; the ten biggest clones take up approximately 13%. The sample comprised PBMCs. The genes are TRBV30 and TRBJ1-1, with D possibly TRBD1 on 5 matching bases. The clonotype comes from a woman aged 40 to 49 in good health. Some clones in this sample may be carry-over from other donors' samples. CDR3 nucleotides: TGTGCCTGGAGTGCGCCCCCGCGGTGGGGGGAAGCTTTCTTT. It codes for CAWSAPPRWGEAFF.